This T cell receptor (beta chain) was sequenced for a study of cytomegalovirus exposure and HLA in healthy donors. With regard to this clone: Its antigen is still unknown.

Germline CDR1 SGHTA, CDR2 FQGTGA. V was cut by 5 bases and J by 0 bases, with 13 bases left in between. CDR3 length: 15 residues. Researchers ran the PCR with 60 Vbeta and 13 Jbeta primers. As handled by the study authors: In a later analysis, about 9.9 million of 75 million to 85 million unique beta chains occurred in at least two donors. Libraries were prepared by immunoSEQ multiplex PCR; TCRdb keeps only in-frame clonotypes and omits some of them. Clone size and V and J calls were adopted from that table, with D and trimming inferred from the DNA. The table includes roughly 120,000 clones, 9.5% detected once. Study-wide points: There were some V segments, including TRBV6-2 and TRBV6-3, excluded as indistinguishable. In a later analysis, CMV-associated beta chains were mostly HLA-associated, it appeared. For TCR beta chains, V- and J-gene trimming was later linked to a missense DCLRE1C variant.

This clonotype was sampled from a man in his thirties or forties in good health and CMV-seronegative. The sample comprised PBMCs. This chain links TRBV7-3 with TRBJ1-1; D not resolved. This CDR3 is CASSKAADLNTEAFF. DNA for the CDR3: TGTGCCAGCAGCAAAGCGGCGGATTTGAACACTGAAGCTTTCTTT.